This TCR beta chain emerged from a study of T cells in tuberculosis. V lost 6 bases and J lost 3, with 8 bases in between. Looked up from germline, CDR1 is MNHEY and CDR2 is SVGAGI. CDR3 length: 12 amino acids. Thawed, overnight-rested PBMC were stained with GMM-loaded CD1B tetramer, viability dye and anti-CD3, then sorted. C32 glucose monomycolate from Rhodococcus equi was loaded onto the CD1B tetramers. PBMC for tetramer sorting were first depleted of CD14-expressing monocytes. Using immunoSEQ multiplex PCR, the repertoire was profiled, and TCRdb retains in-frame clones only, with some absent. This sample yields 88,000 or so clones, of which approximately 91% are seen a single time; approximately 2% belongs to the top ten.

The sequence came from an adult woman with latent tuberculosis. The source material was CD1b-GMM tetramer-negative cells sorted from PBMCs. V usage is TRBV6-5 and J usage is TRBJ1-2; TRBD1 is a possible D gene (5 bases). In nucleotides, the CDR3 is TGTGCCAGCAGGGACACCCACTATGGCTACACCTTC. Translating gives CASRDTHYGYTF.